This T cell receptor (beta chain) appears in the sequencing data of a study of shared clonotypes between healthy human individuals. The protocol was immunoSEQ multiplex PCR, while the TCRdb copy is restricted to in-frame clones and leaves out a portion. This table holds 2 million to 3 million clones, over 85% found once. This CDR3 contains 15 residues. Germline V CDR1 and CDR2: SGHTA, FQGTGA. V gave up 6 bases and J gave up 4 bases; unmatched junction bases: 6. The sample comprised naive CD4+ T cells from PBMCs. Subset meaning: CD45RA+ positively selected. The sequence was collected from a man aged 18 to 29 in good health. Some clones in this sample may be carry-over from other donors' samples. This rearrangement joins TRBV7-3 to TRBJ2-2; TRBD1 aligns across 9 bases. The CDR3 bases are TGTGCCAGCAGACGGGACAGGGAGGTCACCGGGGAGCTGTTTTTT. Translated, it gives CASRRDREVTGELFF.